Listed below are T cell receptor beta chains from one sample, sequenced in a study of blood T cell repertoires in COVID-19. This table comes from immunoSEQ multiplex PCR, and its TCRdb copy is limited to in-frame clones, with some not included. The sample gives under 300,000 clones, about nine tenths of which show up once; approximately 0.94% is in the top ten. Sequences were obtained from peripheral blood. The receptor set was obtained from a woman in her forties who had recovered from COVID-19. The CDR3 runs from the conserved cysteine through the conserved F or W. Fields, in order: V gene, D gene, J gene, CDR3 protein. D genes are given only for firm matches.

TRBV28	.	TRBJ1-1	CASRTTVNTEAFF
TRBV12-3/TRBV12-4	.	TRBJ1-3	CASSRVDTIYF
TRBV5-8	.	TRBJ2-1	CASSPWVDSLSYNEQFF
TRBV4-1	TRBD1	TRBJ2-7	CASSQVFRDSTYEQYF
TRBV5-1	TRBD1	TRBJ1-5	CASSLVIGTGVYVDQPQHF
TRBV3-1/TRBV3-2	TRBD2	TRBJ2-1	CASSATSGTYNEQFF
TRBV2	TRBD2	TRBJ2-2	CASGRLATNTGELFF
TRBV21-1	.	TRBJ2-7	CASSIKRVTYEQYF
TRBV20-1	.	TRBJ2-3	CSALGADTQYF
TRBV30	.	TRBJ1-1	CAWSEGSEAFF